What follows describes a single TCR beta chain. TCRdb's table, derived via immunoSEQ multiplex PCR, lists solely in-frame clones and lacks some. The top ten hold roughly 5% of the sample, which has 100,000 to 150,000 clones, roughly four fifths seen once. The sample comes from a study of blood T cell repertoires in COVID-19. V dropped 3 bases and J dropped 1 base, with 15 bases sitting between them. Germline CDR1 and CDR2: MGHRA and YSYEKL. This CDR3 region has 17 residues. The receptor comes from a man aged 60-69 years with acute or convalescent COVID-19. The sequenced material came from peripheral blood. The chain carries TRBV4-1 and TRBJ2-2, with a weak D call TRBD2 (6 bases). In DNA form, the CDR3 reads TGCGCCAGCAGCCAGGCCGTTCGGAGGGGGAACACCGGGGAGCTGTTTTTT. Amino acids: CASSQAVRRGNTGELFF.